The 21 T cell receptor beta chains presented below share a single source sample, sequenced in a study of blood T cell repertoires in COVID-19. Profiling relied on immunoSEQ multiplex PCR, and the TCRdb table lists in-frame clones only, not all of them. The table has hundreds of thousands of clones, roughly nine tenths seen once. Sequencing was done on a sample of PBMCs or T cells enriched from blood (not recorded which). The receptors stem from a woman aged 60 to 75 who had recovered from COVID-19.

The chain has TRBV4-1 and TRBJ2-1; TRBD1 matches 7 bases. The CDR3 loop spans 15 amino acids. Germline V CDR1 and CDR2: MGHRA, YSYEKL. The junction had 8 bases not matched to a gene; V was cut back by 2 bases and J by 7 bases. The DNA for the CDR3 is TGCGCCAGCAGCCAACTAGGGGGCGCGACGAATGAGCAGTTCTTC. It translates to CASSQLGGATNEQFF.

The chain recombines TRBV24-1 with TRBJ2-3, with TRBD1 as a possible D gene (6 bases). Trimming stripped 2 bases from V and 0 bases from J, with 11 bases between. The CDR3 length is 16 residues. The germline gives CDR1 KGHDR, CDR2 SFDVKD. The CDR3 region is CATSDWGTTSTDTQYF. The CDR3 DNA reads TGTGCCACCAGTGATTGGGGGACAACTAGCACAGATACGCAGTATTTT.

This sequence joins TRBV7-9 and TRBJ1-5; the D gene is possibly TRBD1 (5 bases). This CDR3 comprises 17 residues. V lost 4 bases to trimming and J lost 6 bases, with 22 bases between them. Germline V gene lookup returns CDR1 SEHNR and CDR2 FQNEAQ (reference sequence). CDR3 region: CASSSGVGGSFGQPQHF. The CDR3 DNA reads TGTGCCAGCAGCTCTGGGGTGGGGGGTAGTTTTGGTCAGCCCCAGCATTTT.

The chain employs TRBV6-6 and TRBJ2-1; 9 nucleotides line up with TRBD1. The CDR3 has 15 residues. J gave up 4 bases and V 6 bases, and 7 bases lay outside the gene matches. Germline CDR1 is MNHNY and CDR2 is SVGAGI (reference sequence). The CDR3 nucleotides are TGTGCCAGCAGCTTACAGGGGGCCGGGTACAATGAGCAGTTCTTC. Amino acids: CASSLQGAGYNEQFF.

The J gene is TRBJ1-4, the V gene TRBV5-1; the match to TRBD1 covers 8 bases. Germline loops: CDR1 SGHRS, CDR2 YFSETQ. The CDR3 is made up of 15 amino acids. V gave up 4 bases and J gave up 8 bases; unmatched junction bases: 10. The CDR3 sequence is CASSRTGNIEEKLFF. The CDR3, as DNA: TGCGCCAGCAGCCGGACAGGGAACATCGAAGAAAAACTGTTTTTT.

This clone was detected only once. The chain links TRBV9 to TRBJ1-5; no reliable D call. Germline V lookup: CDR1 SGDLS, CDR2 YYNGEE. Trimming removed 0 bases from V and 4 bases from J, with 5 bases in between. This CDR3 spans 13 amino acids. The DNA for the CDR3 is TGTGCCAGCAGCGTAGAAGAGAATCAGCCCCAGCATTTT. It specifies CASSVEENQPQHF. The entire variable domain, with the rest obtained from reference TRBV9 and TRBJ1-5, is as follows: DSGVTQTPKHLITATGQRVTLRCSPRSGDLSVYWYQQSLDQGLQFLIQYYNGEERAKGNILERFSAQQFPDLHSELNLSSLELGDSALYFCASSVEENQPQHFGDGTRLSIL.

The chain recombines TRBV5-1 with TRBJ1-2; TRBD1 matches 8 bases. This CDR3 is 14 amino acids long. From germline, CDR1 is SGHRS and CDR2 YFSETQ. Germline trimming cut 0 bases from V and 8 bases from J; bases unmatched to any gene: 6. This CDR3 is CASSLGGQGIGYTF. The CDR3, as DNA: TGCGCCAGCAGCTTGGGAGGACAGGGAATAGGCTACACCTTC.

CDR3: CASSLARDEQFF. The CDR3 DNA reads as TGTGCCAGCAGCTTGGCCAGGGATGAGCAGTTCTTC. This chain links TRBV5-6 with TRBJ2-1; D perhaps matches TRBD1 (5 bases). The CDR3 has 12 residues. V dropped 0 bases and J dropped 8 bases, with 6 bases sitting between them. Germline-derived CDR1 and CDR2 are SGHDT and YYEEEE.

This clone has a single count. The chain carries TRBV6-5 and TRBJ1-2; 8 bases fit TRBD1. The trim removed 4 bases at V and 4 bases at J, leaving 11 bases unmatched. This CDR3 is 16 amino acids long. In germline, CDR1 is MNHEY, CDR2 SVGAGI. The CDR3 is CASSWTGTALGYGYTF. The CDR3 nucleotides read TGTGCCAGCAGTTGGACAGGGACAGCGCTTGGCTATGGCTACACCTTC.

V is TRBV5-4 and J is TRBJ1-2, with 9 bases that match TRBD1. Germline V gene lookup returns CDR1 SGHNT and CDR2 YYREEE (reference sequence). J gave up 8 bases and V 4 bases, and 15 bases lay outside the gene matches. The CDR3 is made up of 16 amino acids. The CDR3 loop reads CASSPGGQGQLRGYTF. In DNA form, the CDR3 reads TGTGCCAGCAGCCCGGGGGGACAGGGACAACTTAGGGGCTACACCTTC.

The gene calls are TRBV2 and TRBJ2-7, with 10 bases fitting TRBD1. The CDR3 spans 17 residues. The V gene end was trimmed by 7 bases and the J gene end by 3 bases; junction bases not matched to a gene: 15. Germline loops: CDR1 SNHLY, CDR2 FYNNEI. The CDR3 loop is CASTAPSGTGALYEQYV. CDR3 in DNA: TGTGCCAGCACCGCCCCGAGTGGGACAGGGGCCCTCTACGAGCAGTACGTC.

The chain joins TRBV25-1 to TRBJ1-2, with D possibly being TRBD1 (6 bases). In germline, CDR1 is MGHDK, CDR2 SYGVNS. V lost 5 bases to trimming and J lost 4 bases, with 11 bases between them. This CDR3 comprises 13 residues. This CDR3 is CASSSTGFYGYTF. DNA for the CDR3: TGTGCCAGCAGTTCGACAGGTTTCTATGGCTACACCTTC.

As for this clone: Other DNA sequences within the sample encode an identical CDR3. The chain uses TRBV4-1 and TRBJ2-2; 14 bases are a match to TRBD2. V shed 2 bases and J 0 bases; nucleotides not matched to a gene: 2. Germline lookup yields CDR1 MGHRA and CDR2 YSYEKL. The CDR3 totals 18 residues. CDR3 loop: CASSQRTSGGPNTGELFF. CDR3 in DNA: TGCGCCAGCAGCCAAAGGACTAGCGGGGGGCCGAACACCGGGGAGCTGTTTTTT.

The CDR3 DNA is TGCGCCAGCAGCTTGGGGACAGGGGGCAACGAGCAGTACGTC. This sequence encodes CASSLGTGGNEQYV. J is TRBJ2-7 and V is TRBV5-1; 11 bases map to TRBD1. CDR1 is SGHRS and CDR2 is YFSETQ in the germline V gene. The trim removed 0 bases at V and 5 bases at J, leaving 1 base unmatched. CDR3 length: 14 amino acids.

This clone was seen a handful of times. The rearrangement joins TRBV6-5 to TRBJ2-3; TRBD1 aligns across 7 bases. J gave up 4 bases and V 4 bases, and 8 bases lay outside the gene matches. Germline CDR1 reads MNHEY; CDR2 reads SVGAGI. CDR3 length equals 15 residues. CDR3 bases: TGTGCCAGCAGTTCCGGGACAGTTCCGCCAGATACGCAGTATTTT. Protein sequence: CASSSGTVPPDTQYF.

The CDR3 nucleotides read TGTGCCAGCAGCCCCGGGGGGCGCCCCTCTGGGGCCAACGTCCTGACTTTC. Its protein product is CASSPGGRPSGANVLTF. V and J are TRBV28 and TRBJ2-6; D perhaps matches TRBD2 (7 bases). The V gene lost 6 bases and the J gene lost 0 bases, with 15 bases spanning the gap. The germline gives CDR1 MDHEN, CDR2 SYDVKM. This CDR3 contains 17 residues.

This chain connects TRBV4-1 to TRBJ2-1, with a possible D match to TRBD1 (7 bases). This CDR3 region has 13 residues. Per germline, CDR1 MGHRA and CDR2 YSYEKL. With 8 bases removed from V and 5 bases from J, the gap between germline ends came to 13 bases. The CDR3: CASRRGVNNEQFF. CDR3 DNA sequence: TGCGCCAGCCGCAGGGGGGTAAACAATGAGCAGTTCTTC.

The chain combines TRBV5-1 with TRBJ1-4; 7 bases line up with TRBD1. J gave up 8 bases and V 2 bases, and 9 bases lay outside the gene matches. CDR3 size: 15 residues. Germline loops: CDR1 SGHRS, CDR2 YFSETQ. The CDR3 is CASSLLTGTGEKLFF. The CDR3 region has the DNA TGCGCCAGCAGCTTATTGACAGGGACTGGGGAAAAACTGTTTTTT.

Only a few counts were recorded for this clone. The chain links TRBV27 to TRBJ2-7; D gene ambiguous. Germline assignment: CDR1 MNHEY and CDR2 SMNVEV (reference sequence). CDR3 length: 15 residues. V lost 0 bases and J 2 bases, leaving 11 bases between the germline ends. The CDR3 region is CASSLSMAETYEQYF. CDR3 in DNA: TGTGCCAGCAGTTTATCAATGGCCGAAACCTACGAGCAGTACTTC.

The CDR3 bases are TGTGCCACCCTGACAGGCCTTGGTGCTGGGGAAGCTTTCTTT. This encodes CATLTGLGAGEAFF. V gene TRBV6-5 combines with J gene TRBJ1-1, with a weak D call TRBD1 (6 bases). Deletions cut 10 bases from V and 8 bases from J, with 23 bases between. CDR1 is MNHEY and CDR2 is SVGAGI in the germline V gene. The CDR3 spans 14 residues.

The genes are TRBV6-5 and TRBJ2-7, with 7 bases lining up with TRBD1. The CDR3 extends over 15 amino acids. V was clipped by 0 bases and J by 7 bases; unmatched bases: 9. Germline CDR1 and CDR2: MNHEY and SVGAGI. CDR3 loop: CASSYSRQGVGEQYV. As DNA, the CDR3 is TGTGCCAGCAGTTACTCGAGGCAGGGGGTTGGTGAGCAGTACGTC.